The clone carrying this T cell receptor (beta chain) was detected only once. What it binds is unknown. The data originate from a study of a mutant IDH1 vaccine in newly diagnosed glioma. At the level of the study: Patients got their first vaccination 4-6 weeks after radiotherapy alone, or with temozolomide cycles.

Assay: immunoSEQ multiplex PCR; the TCRdb copy retains only in-frame clones and omits some. The sample lists 110,000 or so clones, about 90% seen once, with roughly 0.62% in the top ten. Overall study findings and caveats: Among all patients, vaccine-induced immune responses occurred in about 93%.

Time point reported: week 11, during vaccination. A 20-mer mutant IDH1 peptide at 300 ug was injected subcutaneously with topical imiquimod. The CDR3 loop spans 14 amino acids. The V and J ends lost 6 bases and 5 bases, in that order; junction bases with no gene match: 6. Germline CDR1 and CDR2: MDHEN and SYDVKM. The source of this sequence is a woman between 50 and 59 years old with glioma. The sequenced sample was PBMCs, obtained from a glioma patient whose treatment included an IDH1 peptide vaccine. The rearrangement links TRBV28 to TRBJ1-3; 8 nucleotides agree with TRBD1. In nucleotides, the CDR3 is TGTGCCAGCAGCCCCGGACAGGGTCGAAACACCATATATTTT. Translation gives CASSPGQGRNTIYF.